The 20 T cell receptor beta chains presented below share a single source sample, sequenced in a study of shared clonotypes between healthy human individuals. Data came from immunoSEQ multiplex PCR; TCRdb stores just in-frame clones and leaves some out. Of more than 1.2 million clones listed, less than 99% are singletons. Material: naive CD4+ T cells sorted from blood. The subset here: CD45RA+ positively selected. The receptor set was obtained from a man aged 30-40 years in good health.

The CDR3 DNA follows: TGTGCCAGCAGCTTAGTAAGCGGGTTGTTTGGAAACACCATATATTTT. It is translated as CASSLVSGLFGNTIYF. V gene TRBV7-2 combines with J gene TRBJ1-3, with D unclear. Deletions cut 1 base from V and 3 bases from J, with 13 bases between. The V gene's germline CDR1 is SGHTA and CDR2 FQGNSA. The CDR3 consists of 16 residues. The entire variable domain, with the rest obtained from reference TRBV7-2 and TRBJ1-3, is as follows: GAGVSQSPSNKVTEKGKDVELRCDPISGHTALYWYRQSLGQGLEFLIYFQGNSAPDKSGLPSDRFSAERTGGSVSTLTIQRTQQEDSAVYLCASSLVSGLFGNTIYFGEGSWLTVV.

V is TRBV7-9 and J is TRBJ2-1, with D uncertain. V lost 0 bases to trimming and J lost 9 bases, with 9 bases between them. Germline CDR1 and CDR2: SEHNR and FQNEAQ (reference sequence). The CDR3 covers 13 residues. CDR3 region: CASSLAHVSEQFF. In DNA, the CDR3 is TGTGCCAGCAGCTTAGCGCATGTGAGTGAGCAGTTCTTC.

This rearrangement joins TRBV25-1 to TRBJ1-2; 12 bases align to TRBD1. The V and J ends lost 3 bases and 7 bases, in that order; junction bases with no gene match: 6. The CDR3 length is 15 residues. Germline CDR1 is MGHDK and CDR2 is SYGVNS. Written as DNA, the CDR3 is TGTGCCAGCAGTGACCCCGGGACAGGGGGCGGTGGCTACACCTTC. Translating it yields CASSDPGTGGGGYTF.

The CDR3 DNA follows: TGTGCCAGCAGCTCCAGTGCGCGGAGGACCTACGAGCAGTACTTC. The encoded protein is CASSSSARRTYEQYF. The rearrangement links TRBV7-6 to TRBJ2-7, with a tentative D call TRBD2 (5 bases). The CDR3 runs to 15 residues. V gave up 4 bases and J gave up 2 bases, with 15 bases separating them. Germline loops: CDR1 SGHVS, CDR2 FNYEAQ.

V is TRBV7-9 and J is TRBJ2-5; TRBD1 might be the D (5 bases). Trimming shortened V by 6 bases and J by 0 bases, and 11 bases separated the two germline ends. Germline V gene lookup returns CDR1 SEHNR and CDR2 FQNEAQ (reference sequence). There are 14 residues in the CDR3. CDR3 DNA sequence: TGTGCCAGCAGAATATACAGGAACCAAGAGACCCAGTACTTC. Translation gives CASRIYRNQETQYF.

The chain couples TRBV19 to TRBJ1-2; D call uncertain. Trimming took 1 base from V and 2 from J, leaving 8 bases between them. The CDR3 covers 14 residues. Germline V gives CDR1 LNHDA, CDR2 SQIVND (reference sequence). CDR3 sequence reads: CASSIAIENYGYTF. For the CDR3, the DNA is TGTGCCAGTAGTATAGCGATAGAGAACTATGGCTACACCTTC. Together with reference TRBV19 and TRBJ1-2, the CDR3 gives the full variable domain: DGGITQSPKYLFRKEGQNVTLSCEQNLNHDAMYWYRQDPGQGLRLIYYSQIVNDFQKGDIAEGYSVSREKKESFPLTVTSAQKNPTAFYLCASSIAIENYGYTFGSGTRLTVV.

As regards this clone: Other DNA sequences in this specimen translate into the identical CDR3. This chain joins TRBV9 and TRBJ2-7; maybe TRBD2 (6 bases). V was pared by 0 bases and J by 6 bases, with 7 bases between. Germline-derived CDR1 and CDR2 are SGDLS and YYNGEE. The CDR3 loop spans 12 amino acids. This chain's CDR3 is CASSVVGGEQYF. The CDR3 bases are TGTGCCAGCAGCGTAGTCGGGGGCGAGCAGTACTTC.

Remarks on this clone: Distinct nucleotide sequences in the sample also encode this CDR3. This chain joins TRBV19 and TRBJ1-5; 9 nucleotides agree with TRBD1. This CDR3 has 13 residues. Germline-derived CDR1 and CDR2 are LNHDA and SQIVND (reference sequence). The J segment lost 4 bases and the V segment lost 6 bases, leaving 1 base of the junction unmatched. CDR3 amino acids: CASRDRGNQPQHF. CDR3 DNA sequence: TGTGCCAGTAGAGACAGGGGGAATCAGCCCCAGCATTTT.

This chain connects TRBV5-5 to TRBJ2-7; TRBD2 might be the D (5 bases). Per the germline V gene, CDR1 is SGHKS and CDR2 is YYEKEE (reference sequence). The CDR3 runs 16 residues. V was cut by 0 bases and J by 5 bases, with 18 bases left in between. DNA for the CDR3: TGTGCCAGCAGCTTGGACGGCCTAGCACTTATAAACGAGCAGTACTTC. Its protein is CASSLDGLALINEQYF.

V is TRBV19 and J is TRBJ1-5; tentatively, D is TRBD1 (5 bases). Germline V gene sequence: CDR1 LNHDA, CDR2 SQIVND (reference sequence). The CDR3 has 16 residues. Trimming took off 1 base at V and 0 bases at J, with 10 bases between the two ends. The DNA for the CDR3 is TGTGCCAGTAGTATAGGGGGCCTGTATAGCAATCAGCCCCAGCATTTT. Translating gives CASSIGGLYSNQPQHF.

The DNA of the CDR3 is TGTGCCAGCAGCTTAGCTTGGGGTATTGCAGGCACCGGGGAGCTGTTTTTT. Amino acid sequence: CASSLAWGIAGTGELFF. This chain connects TRBV7-2 to TRBJ2-2; D unresolved. Germline V gene sequence: CDR1 SGHTA, CDR2 FQGNSA. Trimming took 0 bases from V and 4 from J, leaving 15 bases between them. The CDR3 length is 17 residues.

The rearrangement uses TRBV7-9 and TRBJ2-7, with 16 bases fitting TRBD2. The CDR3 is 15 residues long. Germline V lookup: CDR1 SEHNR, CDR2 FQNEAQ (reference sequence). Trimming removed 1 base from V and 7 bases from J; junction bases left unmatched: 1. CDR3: CASSLGGLAGGEQYF. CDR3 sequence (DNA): TGTGCCAGCAGCTTAGGGGGACTAGCGGGAGGGGAGCAGTACTTC.

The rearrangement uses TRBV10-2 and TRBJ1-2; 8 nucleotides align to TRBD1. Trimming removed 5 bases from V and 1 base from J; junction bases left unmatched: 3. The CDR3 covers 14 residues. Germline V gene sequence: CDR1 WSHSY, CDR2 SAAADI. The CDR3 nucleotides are TGCGCCAGCAGTCCGGACAGGGATAACTATGGCTACACCTTC. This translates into CASSPDRDNYGYTF.

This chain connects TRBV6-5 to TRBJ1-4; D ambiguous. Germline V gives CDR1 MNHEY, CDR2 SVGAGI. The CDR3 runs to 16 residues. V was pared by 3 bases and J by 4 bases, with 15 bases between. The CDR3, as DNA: TGTGCCAGCAGTTATAGCGTGTCAGGTGATAATGAAAAACTGTTTTTT. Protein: CASSYSVSGDNEKLFF.

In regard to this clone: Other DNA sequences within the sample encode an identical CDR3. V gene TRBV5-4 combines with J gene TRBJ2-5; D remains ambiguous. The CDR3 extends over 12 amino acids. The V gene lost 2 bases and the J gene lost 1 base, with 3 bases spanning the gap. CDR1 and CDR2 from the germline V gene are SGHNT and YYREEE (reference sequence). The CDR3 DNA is TGTGCCAGCAGCTTCCCCCAAGAGACCCAGTACTTC. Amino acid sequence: CASSFPQETQYF.

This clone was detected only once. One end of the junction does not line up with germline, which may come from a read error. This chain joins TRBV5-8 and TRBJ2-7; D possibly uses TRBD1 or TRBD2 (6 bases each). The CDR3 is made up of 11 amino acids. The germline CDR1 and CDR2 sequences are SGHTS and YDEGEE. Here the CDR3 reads CASSGGRVCFF. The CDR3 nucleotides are TGTGCCAGCAGCGGGGGGCGCGTGTGTTTCTTC.

CDR3 nucleotides: TGTGCCAGCAGTCCGACAGGTTCTAACTATGGCTACACCTTC. This encodes CASSPTGSNYGYTF. V gene TRBV25-1 combines with J gene TRBJ1-2; a possible D gene is TRBD1 (6 bases). CDR1 is MGHDK and CDR2 is SYGVNS in the germline V gene. V was pared by 5 bases and J by 0 bases, with 10 bases between. The CDR3 consists of 14 residues.

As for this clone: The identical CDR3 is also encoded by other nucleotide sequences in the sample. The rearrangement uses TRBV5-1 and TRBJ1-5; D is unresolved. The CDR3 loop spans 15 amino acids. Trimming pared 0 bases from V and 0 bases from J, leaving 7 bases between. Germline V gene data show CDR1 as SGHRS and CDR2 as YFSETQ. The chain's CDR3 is CASSLDGGSNQPQHF. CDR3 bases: TGCGCCAGCAGCTTGGACGGCGGTAGCAATCAGCCCCAGCATTTT.

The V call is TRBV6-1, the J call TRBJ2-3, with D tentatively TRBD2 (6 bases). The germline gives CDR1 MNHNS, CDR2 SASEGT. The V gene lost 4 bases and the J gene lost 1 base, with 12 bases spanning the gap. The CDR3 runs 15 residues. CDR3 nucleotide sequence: TGTGCCAGCAGTGGCCGGGAGTTCGGCACAGATACGCAGTATTTT. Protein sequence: CASSGREFGTDTQYF.

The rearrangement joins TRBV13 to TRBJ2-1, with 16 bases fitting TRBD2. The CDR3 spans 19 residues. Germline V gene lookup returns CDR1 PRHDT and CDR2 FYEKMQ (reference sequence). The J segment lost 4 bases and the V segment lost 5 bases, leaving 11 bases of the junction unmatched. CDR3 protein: CASSTPGLAGGPVYNEQFF. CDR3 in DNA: TGTGCCAGCAGCACCCCGGGACTAGCGGGAGGGCCCGTTTACAATGAGCAGTTCTTC.